The present T cell receptor (beta chain) was sequenced within a study of cytomegalovirus exposure and HLA in healthy donors. PCR amplification relied on 60 Vbeta primers (plus 13 Jbeta primers). Assay used: immunoSEQ multiplex PCR; TCRdb lists only in-frame clones, some missing. The sample carries 90,000 to 130,000 clones, 80% to 85% recorded once. In germline, CDR1 is MNHNS, CDR2 SASEGT. The CDR3 length is 17 residues. V lost 2 bases to trimming and J lost 7 bases, with 23 bases between them. The chain employs TRBV6-1 and TRBJ1-2; no reliable D call. The clonotype comes from a woman between 55 and 75 years old in good health and CMV-seropositive. The sample taken for sequencing was PBMCs. In DNA, the CDR3 is TGTGCCAGCAGTGAAAACATTGTCTTGAGGGAGGGATTTGGCTACACCTTC. This encodes CASSENIVLREGFGYTF.